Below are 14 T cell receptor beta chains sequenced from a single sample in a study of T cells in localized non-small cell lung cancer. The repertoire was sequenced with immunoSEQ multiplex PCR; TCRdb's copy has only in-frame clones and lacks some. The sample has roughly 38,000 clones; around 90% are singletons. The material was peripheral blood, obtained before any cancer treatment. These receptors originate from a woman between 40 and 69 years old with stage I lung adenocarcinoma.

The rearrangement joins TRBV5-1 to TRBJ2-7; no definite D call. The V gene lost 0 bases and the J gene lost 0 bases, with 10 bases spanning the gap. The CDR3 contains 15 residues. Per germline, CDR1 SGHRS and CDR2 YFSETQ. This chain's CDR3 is CASSLVGFGSYEQYF. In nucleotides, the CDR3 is TGCGCCAGCAGCTTGGTGGGGTTCGGCTCCTACGAGCAGTACTTC.

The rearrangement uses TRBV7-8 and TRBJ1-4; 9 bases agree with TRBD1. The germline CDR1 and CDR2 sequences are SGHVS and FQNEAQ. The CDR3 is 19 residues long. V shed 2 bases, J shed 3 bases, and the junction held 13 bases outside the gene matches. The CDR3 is CASSLQTGGVLGANEKLFF. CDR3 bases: TGTGCCAGCAGCTTACAGACAGGGGGGGTCCTAGGGGCTAATGAAAAACTGTTTTTT.

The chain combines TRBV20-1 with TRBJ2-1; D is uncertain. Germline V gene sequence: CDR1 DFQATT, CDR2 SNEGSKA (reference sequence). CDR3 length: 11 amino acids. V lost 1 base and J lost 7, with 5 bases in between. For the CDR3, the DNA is TGCAGTGCTAGAGTAGGGAATGAGCAGTTCTTC. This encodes CSARVGNEQFF.

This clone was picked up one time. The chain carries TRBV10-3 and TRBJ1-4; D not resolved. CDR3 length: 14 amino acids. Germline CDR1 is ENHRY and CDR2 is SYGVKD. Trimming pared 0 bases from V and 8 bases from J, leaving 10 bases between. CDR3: CAISESTRGEKLFF. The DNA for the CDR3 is TGTGCCATCAGTGAGTCTACCCGGGGAGAAAAACTGTTTTTT.

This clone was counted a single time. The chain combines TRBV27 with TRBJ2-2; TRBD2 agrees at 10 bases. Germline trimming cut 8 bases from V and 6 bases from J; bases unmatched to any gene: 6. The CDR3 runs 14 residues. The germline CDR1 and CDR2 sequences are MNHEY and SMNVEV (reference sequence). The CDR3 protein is CASHPSGRAGELFF. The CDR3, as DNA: TGTGCCAGCCACCCCAGCGGGAGGGCCGGGGAGCTGTTTTTT.

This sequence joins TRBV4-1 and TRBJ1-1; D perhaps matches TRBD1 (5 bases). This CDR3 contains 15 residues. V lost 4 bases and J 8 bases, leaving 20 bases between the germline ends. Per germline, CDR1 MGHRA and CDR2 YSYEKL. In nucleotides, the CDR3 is TGCGCCAGCAGCCCAGCGGTGAGTTGGAGACAGGAAGCTTTCTTT. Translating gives CASSPAVSWRQEAFF.

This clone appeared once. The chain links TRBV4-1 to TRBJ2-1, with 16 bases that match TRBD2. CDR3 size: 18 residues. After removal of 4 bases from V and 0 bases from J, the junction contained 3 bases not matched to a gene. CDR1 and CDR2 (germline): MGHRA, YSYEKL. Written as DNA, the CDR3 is TGCGCCAGCAGCCCGGGACTAGCGGGGGGGAGCTCCTACAATGAGCAGTTCTTC. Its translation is CASSPGLAGGSSYNEQFF.

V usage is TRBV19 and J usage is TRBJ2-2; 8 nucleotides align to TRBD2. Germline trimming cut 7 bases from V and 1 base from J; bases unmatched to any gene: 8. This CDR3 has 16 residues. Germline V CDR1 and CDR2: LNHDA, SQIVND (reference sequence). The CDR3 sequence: CASKREAGENTGELFF. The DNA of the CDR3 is TGTGCCAGTAAAAGGGAAGCGGGAGAGAACACCGGGGAGCTGTTTTTT.

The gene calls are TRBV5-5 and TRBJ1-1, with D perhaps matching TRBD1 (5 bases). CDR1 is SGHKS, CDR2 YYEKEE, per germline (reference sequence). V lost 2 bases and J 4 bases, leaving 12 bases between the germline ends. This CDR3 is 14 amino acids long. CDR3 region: CASSLSQGSTEAFF. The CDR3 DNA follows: TGTGCCAGCAGCTTATCCCAGGGAAGCACTGAAGCTTTCTTT.

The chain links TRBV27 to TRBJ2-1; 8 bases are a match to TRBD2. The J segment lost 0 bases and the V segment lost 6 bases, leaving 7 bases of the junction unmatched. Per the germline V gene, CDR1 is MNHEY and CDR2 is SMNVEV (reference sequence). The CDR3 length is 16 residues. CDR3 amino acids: CASSRTSRSSYNEQFF. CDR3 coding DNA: TGTGCCAGCAGCCGGACTAGCCGGAGCTCCTACAATGAGCAGTTCTTC.

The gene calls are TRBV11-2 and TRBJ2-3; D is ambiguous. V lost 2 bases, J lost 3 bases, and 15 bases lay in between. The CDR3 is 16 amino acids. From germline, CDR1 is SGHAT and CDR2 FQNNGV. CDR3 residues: CASSLRADPITDTQYF. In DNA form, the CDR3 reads TGTGCCAGCAGCTTACGGGCGGATCCTATTACAGATACGCAGTATTTT.

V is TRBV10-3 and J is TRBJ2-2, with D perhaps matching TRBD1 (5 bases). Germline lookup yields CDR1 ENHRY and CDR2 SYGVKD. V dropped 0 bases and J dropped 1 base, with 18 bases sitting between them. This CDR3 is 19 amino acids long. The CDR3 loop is CAISESGRSKGLNTGELFF. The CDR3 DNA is TGTGCCATCAGTGAGTCGGGCCGGAGCAAGGGGCTGAACACCGGGGAGCTGTTTTTT.

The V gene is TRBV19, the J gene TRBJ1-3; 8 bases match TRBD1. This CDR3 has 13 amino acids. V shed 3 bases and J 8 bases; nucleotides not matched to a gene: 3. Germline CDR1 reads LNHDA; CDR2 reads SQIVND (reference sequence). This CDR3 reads CASSIGQGDTIYF. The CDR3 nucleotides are TGTGCCAGTAGTATTGGACAGGGAGACACCATATATTTT.

In DNA form, the CDR3 reads TGTGCCTGGAGGGGGACTAGCGGGAACACCGGGGAGCTGTTTTTT. Amino acid sequence: CAWRGTSGNTGELFF. The chain combines TRBV30 with TRBJ2-2, with 11 bases aligning to TRBD2. Germline CDR1 reads GTSNPN; CDR2 reads SVGIG (reference sequence). This CDR3 has 15 amino acids. The junction had 1 base not matched to a gene; V was cut back by 3 bases and J by 1 base.